This TCR beta chain was captured by sequencing in a study of beta chain features in type 1 diabetes. Overall study context: Age, gender and cell yields were similar between patients and healthy donors.

On average, the one heparinised blood draw given by each donor was roughly 100 mL. The table lists this clone with a few counts. Its antigen is still unknown. What was sequenced were expressed TCRB transcripts, since all of the isolated RNA had been reverse transcribed. Produced via immunoSEQ multiplex PCR; TCRdb's table is partial and in-frame only. The table shows some 640,000 clones, with over 12% occurring only once. Study results and caveats: Shortening that was moderate but significant affected the TCRB CDR3s of Type 1 diabetes patients in all four CD4+ subsets.

Sequences were obtained from naive CD4+ T cells from blood. The TCR originated in a man aged 18 to 29 with type 1 diabetes.

CDR3 sequence: CASSKLGTSGPSGTGELFF. The DNA of the CDR3 is TGTGCCAGCAGTAAACTAGGGACTAGCGGCCCCTCGGGCACCGGGGAGCTGTTTTTT. The rearrangement joins TRBV7-3 to TRBJ2-2; TRBD2 matches 11 bases. The length of the CDR3 is 19 residues. Germline assignment: CDR1 SGHTA and CDR2 FQGTGA. With 6 bases clipped from V and 4 bases from J, the junction kept 16 bases outside the gene matches.